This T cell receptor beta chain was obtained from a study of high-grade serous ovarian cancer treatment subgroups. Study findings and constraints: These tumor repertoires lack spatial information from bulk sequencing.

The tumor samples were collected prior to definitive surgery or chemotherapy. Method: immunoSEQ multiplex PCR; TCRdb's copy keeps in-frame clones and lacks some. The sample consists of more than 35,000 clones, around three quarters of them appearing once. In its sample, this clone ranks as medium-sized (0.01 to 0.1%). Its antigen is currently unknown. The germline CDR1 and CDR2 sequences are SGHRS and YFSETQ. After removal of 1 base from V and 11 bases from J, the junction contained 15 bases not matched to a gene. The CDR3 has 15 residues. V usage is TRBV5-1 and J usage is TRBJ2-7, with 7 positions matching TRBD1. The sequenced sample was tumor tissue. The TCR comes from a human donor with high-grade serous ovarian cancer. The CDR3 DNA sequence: TGCGCCAGCAGCTTGATGCTCGGACAGGACACCTTGGAGTACTTC. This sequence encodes CASSLMLGQDTLEYF.